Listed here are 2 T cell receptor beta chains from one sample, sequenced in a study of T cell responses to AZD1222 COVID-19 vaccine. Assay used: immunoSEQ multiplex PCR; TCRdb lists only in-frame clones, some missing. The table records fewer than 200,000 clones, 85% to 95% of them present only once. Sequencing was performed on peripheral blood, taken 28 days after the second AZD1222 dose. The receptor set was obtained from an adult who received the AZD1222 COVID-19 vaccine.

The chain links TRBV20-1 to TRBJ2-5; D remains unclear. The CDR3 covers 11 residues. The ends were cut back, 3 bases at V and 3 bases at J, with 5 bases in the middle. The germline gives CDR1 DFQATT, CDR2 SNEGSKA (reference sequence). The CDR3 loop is CSASLEETQYF. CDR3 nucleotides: TGCAGTGCTAGTCTAGAAGAGACCCAGTACTTC.

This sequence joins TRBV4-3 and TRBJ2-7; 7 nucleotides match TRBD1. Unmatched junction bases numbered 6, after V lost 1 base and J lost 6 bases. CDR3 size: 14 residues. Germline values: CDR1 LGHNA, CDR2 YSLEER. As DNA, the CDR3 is TGCGCCAGCAGCCAAGGCAGGGACAGCGGCGAGCAGTACTTC. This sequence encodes CASSQGRDSGEQYF.